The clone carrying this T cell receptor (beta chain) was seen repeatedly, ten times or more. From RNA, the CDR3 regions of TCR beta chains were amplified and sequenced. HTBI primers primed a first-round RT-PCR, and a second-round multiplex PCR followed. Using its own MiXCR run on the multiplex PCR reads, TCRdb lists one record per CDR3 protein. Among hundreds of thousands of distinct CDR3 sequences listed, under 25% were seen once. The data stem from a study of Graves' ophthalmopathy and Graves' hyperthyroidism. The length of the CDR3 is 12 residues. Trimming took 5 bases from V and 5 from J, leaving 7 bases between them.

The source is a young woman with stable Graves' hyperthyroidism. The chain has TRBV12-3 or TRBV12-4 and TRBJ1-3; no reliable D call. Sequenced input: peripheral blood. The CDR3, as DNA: TGTGCCAGCAGTACCGGGCGAAACACCATATATTTT. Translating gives CASSTGRNTIYF.